Each of the 27 T cell receptor beta chains below was sequenced from the same sample in a study of blood T cell repertoires in COVID-19. Using immunoSEQ multiplex PCR, the repertoire was profiled, and TCRdb retains in-frame clones only, with some absent. The data contain 130,000 to 150,000 clones, 70% to 90% of them singletons. Sequencing input: peripheral blood. The receptor source for this set is a man in his 60s with active or convalescent COVID-19.

V and J are TRBV24-1 and TRBJ1-2, with unresolved D. CDR1 KGHDR and CDR2 SFDVKD come from the germline V gene. This CDR3 is 13 amino acids long. The V end was cut by 5 bases, the J end by 6 bases, with 12 bases between. The CDR3 nucleotides read TGTGCCACCAGTGTGACGGAGAATCATGGCTACACCTTC. Residues: CATSVTENHGYTF.

This chain uses TRBV9 with TRBJ1-2, with D maybe TRBD1 (5 bases). V lost 1 base, J lost 3 bases, and 7 bases lay in between. Looked up from germline, CDR1 is SGDLS and CDR2 is YYNGEE. The CDR3 is made up of 13 amino acids. The CDR3 DNA is TGTGCCAGCAGCGTACGGGGGGACTATGGCTACACCTTC. As protein: CASSVRGDYGYTF.

This clone was counted a few times. This rearrangement joins TRBV7-9 to TRBJ1-1; 10 bases fit TRBD1. This CDR3 spans 15 amino acids. After removal of 5 bases from V and 4 bases from J, the junction contained 7 bases not matched to a gene. Germline CDR1 reads SEHNR; CDR2 reads FQNEAQ (reference sequence). The CDR3 sequence is CASSPGQGIRTEAFF. The CDR3 DNA sequence: TGTGCCAGCAGCCCGGGACAGGGGATACGCACTGAAGCTTTCTTT.

The CDR3 coding sequence is TGTGCCAGCAGCGACCACCAACAGGGGAACTATGGCTACACCTTC. Translation: CASSDHQQGNYGYTF. This chain joins TRBV7-9 and TRBJ1-2; 7 bases are shared with TRBD1. With V trimmed by 5 bases and J by 2 bases, 8 bases remained unmatched. Germline values: CDR1 SEHNR, CDR2 FQNEAQ (reference sequence). CDR3 size: 15 residues.

This clone appeared a single time. The rearrangement links TRBV5-5 to TRBJ1-1, with D maybe TRBD1 (5 bases). CDR1 is SGHKS and CDR2 is YYEKEE in the germline V gene (reference sequence). The CDR3 runs to 15 residues. Trimming removed 0 bases from V and 4 bases from J, with 13 bases in between. CDR3 nucleotides: TGTGCCAGCAGCTTGGAACGGGGGACGGGCACTGAAGCTTTCTTT. This translates into CASSLERGTGTEAFF.

In its sample, this clone was seen once. The chain has TRBV6-5 and TRBJ2-3, with D tentatively TRBD2 (6 bases). The germline V and J ends were trimmed by 0 bases and 4 bases, with 11 bases remaining between them. Germline V gives CDR1 MNHEY, CDR2 SVGAGI. This CDR3 has 15 amino acids. CDR3 coding DNA: TGTGCCAGCAGTTACTCGGGGAGGCTAGCAGATACGCAGTATTTT. This sequence encodes CASSYSGRLADTQYF.

This chain links TRBV28 with TRBJ2-7, with 9 bases matching TRBD2. The junction had 5 bases not matched to a gene; V was cut back by 1 base and J by 1 base. CDR1 is MDHEN, CDR2 SYDVKM, per germline. The CDR3 runs to 16 residues. This CDR3 reads CASSLFSGSVSYEQYF. The CDR3 DNA follows: TGTGCCAGCAGTTTATTTAGCGGGAGCGTATCCTACGAGCAGTACTTC. Using reference TRBV28 and TRBJ2-7 for the parts outside the CDR3, the full variable domain is DVKVTQSSRYLVKRTGEKVFLECVQDMDHENMFWYRQDPGLGLRLIYFSYDVKMKEKGDIPEGYSVSREKKERFSLILESASTNQTSMYLCASSLFSGSVSYEQYFGPGTRLTVT.

This clone was seen once. J is TRBJ2-3 and V is TRBV7-9, with D unclear. The CDR3 is 14 amino acids. The germline V gene encodes CDR1 SEHNR and CDR2 FQNEAQ (reference sequence). The V and J ends lost 3 bases and 0 bases respectively, with 7 bases between them. The CDR3 here is CASSFSVSTDTQYF. CDR3 DNA: TGTGCCAGCAGCTTCTCCGTTAGCACAGATACGCAGTATTTT.

The V call is TRBV4-2, the J call TRBJ2-5; TRBD2 matches at 12 bases. The trim removed 4 bases at V and 0 bases at J, leaving 3 bases unmatched. The CDR3 is 16 residues long. The germline V gene has CDR1 LGHNA and CDR2 YNFKEQ. This CDR3 reads CASSPTSGRDQETQYF. The DNA of the CDR3 is TGTGCCAGCAGCCCGACTAGCGGGAGAGACCAAGAGACCCAGTACTTC.

This clone came up a few times. Written as DNA, the CDR3 is TGTGCCAGCAGTTCGGACTCCAGGGGCAGAGGTTTTTCGGATACGCAGTATTTT. Translated, it gives CASSSDSRGRGFSDTQYF. This rearrangement joins TRBV28 to TRBJ2-3; D is perhaps TRBD1 (6 bases). This CDR3 spans 18 amino acids. Germline-derived CDR1 and CDR2 are MDHEN and SYDVKM. V shed 4 bases and J shed 6 bases, with 26 bases lying between them.

The rearrangement joins TRBV7-9 to TRBJ1-5; 9 bases agree with TRBD1. Germline V gene lookup returns CDR1 SEHNR and CDR2 FQNEAQ (reference sequence). The CDR3 covers 15 residues. V was pared by 5 bases and J by 2 bases, with 4 bases of the junction left unmatched. CDR3 bases: TGTGCCAGCAGCAAACAGGGGGCCGGCAATCAGCCCCAGCATTTT. This encodes CASSKQGAGNQPQHF.

The chain combines TRBV29-1 with TRBJ2-2; TRBD2 agrees at 12 bases. The CDR3 is 17 residues long. The germline CDR1 and CDR2 sequences are SQVTM and ANQGSEA. Germline trimming cut 4 bases from V and 5 bases from J; bases unmatched to any gene: 11. CDR3 DNA sequence: TGCAGCGTTGCTCGGACTAGCGGGATCCAGGGGACCGGGGAGCTGTTTTTT. It translates to CSVARTSGIQGTGELFF.

CDR3 amino acids: CASSDEDRAFGGYTF. In DNA, the CDR3 is TGTGCCAGCAGTGACGAGGACAGGGCATTCGGTGGCTACACCTTC. This chain links TRBV6-4 with TRBJ1-2, with 8 bases that match TRBD1. V was pared by 2 bases and J by 7 bases, with 9 bases of the junction left unmatched. The length of the CDR3 is 15 residues. Germline V gene data show CDR1 as MRHNA and CDR2 as SNTAGT.

The chain carries TRBV18 and TRBJ2-4, with 8 bases that match TRBD2. The CDR3 sequence is 17 residues long. CDR1 and CDR2 from the germline V gene are KGHSH and LQKENI. Losses at the gene ends were 1 base for V and 8 bases for J; bases not matched to a gene: 13. DNA for the CDR3: TGTGCCAGCTCACCACGATTACTAGCGGAAGGAGGAGACATTCAGTACTTC. This gives the protein CASSPRLLAEGGDIQYF.

The CDR3, as DNA: TGTGCCAGCAGCTTCCGGACAGGGGCGCATGAAAAACTGTTTTTT. Translation gives CASSFRTGAHEKLFF. The chain couples TRBV5-8 to TRBJ1-4, with 9 nucleotides matching TRBD1. Germline trimming cut 2 bases from V and 6 bases from J; bases unmatched to any gene: 5. The CDR3 consists of 15 residues. Germline V gene lookup returns CDR1 SGHTS and CDR2 YDEGEE. Drawing the rest from reference TRBV5-8 and TRBJ1-4, the complete variable domain is EAGVTQSPTHLIKTRGQQATLRCSPISGHTSVYWYQQALGLGLQFLLWYDEGEERNRGNFPPRFSGRQFPNYSSELNVNALELEDSALYLCASSFRTGAHEKLFFGSGTQLSVL.

The genes are TRBV27 and TRBJ1-2; possible D gene TRBD1, 5 bases. Germline V gene sequence: CDR1 MNHEY, CDR2 SMNVEV (reference sequence). Between the trimmed V and J ends, which lost 5 bases and 7 bases, there was a span of 20 bases. The CDR3 extends over 15 amino acids. DNA for the CDR3: TGTGCCAGCAGTCCGGGGGACGCCGGGACTTCTGGCTACACCTTC. It translates to CASSPGDAGTSGYTF.

The genes are TRBV19 and TRBJ1-6; D might be TRBD1 (5 bases). Per the germline V gene, CDR1 is LNHDA and CDR2 is SQIVND (reference sequence). CDR3 length: 15 amino acids. V was shortened by 0 bases and J by 6 bases, with 9 bases between the two germline ends. The CDR3: CASSIDSGGNSPLHF. The DNA for the CDR3 is TGTGCCAGTAGTATAGATTCCGGGGGTAATTCACCCCTCCACTTT.

The V and J genes are TRBV21-1 and TRBJ2-1; the tabulated D call, TRBD2, remains unverified against the DNA. TRBV21-1 is marked as a pseudogene. The CDR3 extends over 16 amino acids. The CDR3 DNA is TGTGCCAGCAGCAACTTTAGCGGGAGATCGGGCAATGAGCAGTTCTTC. Amino acids: CASSNFSGRSGNEQFF.

This clone was seen repeatedly, ten times or more. The chain links TRBV7-2 to TRBJ2-1; 13 nucleotides line up with TRBD2. V dropped 8 bases and J dropped 6; count of bases not matched to a gene: 13. The CDR3 length is 17 residues. Germline V gene lookup returns CDR1 SGHTA and CDR2 FQGNSA. The chain's CDR3 is CASADGGTSGIINEQFF. CDR3 nucleotides: TGTGCCAGCGCGGACGGAGGGACTAGCGGGATTATCAATGAGCAGTTCTTC.

This rearrangement joins TRBV7-9 to TRBJ1-3; no clear D. Germline V gene lookup returns CDR1 SEHNR and CDR2 FQNEAQ (reference sequence). The CDR3 covers 14 residues. The ends were cut back, 0 bases at V and 4 bases at J, with 7 bases in the middle. The CDR3 sequence is CASSLAGGGNTIYF. The CDR3 bases are TGTGCCAGCAGCTTAGCCGGCGGAGGAAACACCATATATTTT.

The CDR3 DNA reads as TGTGCCAGCAGCATTGGACAGGCTGCGATGAACACTGAAGCTTTCTTT. It yields the protein CASSIGQAAMNTEAFF. The J gene is TRBJ1-1, the V gene TRBV5-4; 7 bases match TRBD1. This CDR3 contains 16 residues. Germline trimming cut 4 bases from V and 0 bases from J; bases unmatched to any gene: 9. The V gene's germline CDR1 is SGHNT and CDR2 YYREEE (reference sequence).

The chain combines TRBV6-7 with TRBJ2-2; 9 nucleotides align to TRBD2. TRBV6-7 is an open reading frame, and its role is uncertain. The CDR3 covers 22 residues. V gave up 0 bases and J gave up 4 bases; unmatched junction bases: 21. The CDR3, as DNA: TGTGCCAGCAGTTACTCGGTGCCCGGGGGACTAGCAATAATTCGGAGCACCGGGGAGCTGTTTTTT. Amino acid sequence: CASSYSVPGGLAIIRSTGELFF.

The rearrangement joins TRBV19 to TRBJ1-2, with D perhaps matching TRBD1 (5 bases). Trimming cost V 10 bases and J 2 bases, with 11 bases left between them. The CDR3 is 12 residues long. CDR1 and CDR2 from the germline V gene are LNHDA and SQIVND (reference sequence). In DNA form, the CDR3 reads TGTGCCACAAGGGCAGGGAACTATGGCTACACCTTC. Its protein product is CATRAGNYGYTF.

This clone was detected a few times. The chain combines TRBV28 with TRBJ1-1, with no clear D. The CDR3 is made up of 16 amino acids. The V end lost 6 bases, the J end lost 0 bases, and 17 bases lay between the germline ends. Germline V gene data show CDR1 as MDHEN and CDR2 as SYDVKM. CDR3 nucleotide sequence: TGTGCCAGCAGCCCCGCCGGAGGGAGTATGAACACTGAAGCTTTCTTT. It translates to CASSPAGGSMNTEAFF. Full variable domain (missing parts from reference TRBV28 and TRBJ1-1): DVKVTQSSRYLVKRTGEKVFLECVQDMDHENMFWYRQDPGLGLRLIYFSYDVKMKEKGDIPEGYSVSREKKERFSLILESASTNQTSMYLCASSPAGGSMNTEAFFGQGTRLTVV.

This chain links TRBV28 with TRBJ2-2; 7 bases agree with TRBD2. Per the germline V gene, CDR1 is MDHEN and CDR2 is SYDVKM. This CDR3 spans 13 amino acids. The V segment lost 10 bases and the J segment 2 bases; nucleotides outside the gene matches: 4. Here the CDR3 DNA reads TGTGCCATCGGGACTATTAACACCGGGGAGCTGTTTTTT. This codes for CAIGTINTGELFF.

This chain joins TRBV24-1 and TRBJ2-7; 7 bases agree with TRBD2. The CDR3 contains 16 residues. Losses at the gene ends were 4 bases for V and 5 bases for J; bases not matched to a gene: 13. Per the germline V gene, CDR1 is KGHDR and CDR2 is SFDVKD. The CDR3 DNA follows: TGTGCCACCAGTGAAGCAGCGGGAATTCCCCACCACGAGCAGTACTTC. This translates into CATSEAAGIPHHEQYF.

This chain uses TRBV27 with TRBJ1-4; a possible D gene is TRBD1 (5 bases). Germline V gene data show CDR1 as MNHEY and CDR2 as SMNVEV (reference sequence). Trimming took off 2 bases at V and 1 base at J, with 17 bases between the two ends. The CDR3 extends over 18 amino acids. The CDR3 loop reads CASSLTAGWGGTNEKLFF. CDR3 DNA: TGTGCCAGCAGTTTAACCGCCGGGTGGGGGGGAACTAATGAAAAACTGTTTTTT.